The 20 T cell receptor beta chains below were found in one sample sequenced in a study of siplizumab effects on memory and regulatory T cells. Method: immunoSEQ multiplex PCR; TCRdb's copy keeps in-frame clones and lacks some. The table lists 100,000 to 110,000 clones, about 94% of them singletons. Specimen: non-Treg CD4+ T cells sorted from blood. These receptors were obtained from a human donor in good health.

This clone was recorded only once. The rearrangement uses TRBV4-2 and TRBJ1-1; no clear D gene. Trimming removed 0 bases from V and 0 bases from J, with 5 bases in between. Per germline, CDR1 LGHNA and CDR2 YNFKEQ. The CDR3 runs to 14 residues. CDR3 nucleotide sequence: TGTGCCAGCAGCCAAGATAGGATGAACACTGAAGCTTTCTTT. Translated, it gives CASSQDRMNTEAFF.

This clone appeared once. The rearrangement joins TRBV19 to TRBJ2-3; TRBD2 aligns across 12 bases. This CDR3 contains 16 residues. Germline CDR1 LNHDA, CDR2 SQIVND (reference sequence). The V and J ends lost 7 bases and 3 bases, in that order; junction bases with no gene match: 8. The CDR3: CASTSHLAGGTDTQYF. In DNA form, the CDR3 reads TGTGCCAGTACCTCCCATCTAGCGGGGGGGACAGATACGCAGTATTTT. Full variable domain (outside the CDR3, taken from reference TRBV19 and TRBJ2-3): DGGITQSPKYLFRKEGQNVTLSCEQNLNHDAMYWYRQDPGQGLRLIYYSQIVNDFQKGDIAEGYSVSREKKESFPLTVTSAQKNPTAFYLCASTSHLAGGTDTQYFGPGTRLTVL.

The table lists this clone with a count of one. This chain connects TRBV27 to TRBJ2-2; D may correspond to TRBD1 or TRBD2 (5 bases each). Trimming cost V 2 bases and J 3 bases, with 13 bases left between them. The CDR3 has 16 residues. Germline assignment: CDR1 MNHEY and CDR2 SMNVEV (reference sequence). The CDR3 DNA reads TGTGCCAGCAGTTTAATGGCAGGGAGCGACACCGGGGAGCTGTTTTTT. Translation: CASSLMAGSDTGELFF.

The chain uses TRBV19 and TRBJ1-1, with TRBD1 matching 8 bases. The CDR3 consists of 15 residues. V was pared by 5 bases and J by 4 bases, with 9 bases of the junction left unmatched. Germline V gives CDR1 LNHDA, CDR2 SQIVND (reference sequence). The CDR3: CASSPWDRPGTEAFF. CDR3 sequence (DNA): TGTGCCAGTAGTCCCTGGGACAGGCCGGGCACTGAAGCTTTCTTT. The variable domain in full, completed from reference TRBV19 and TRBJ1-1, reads DGGITQSPKYLFRKEGQNVTLSCEQNLNHDAMYWYRQDPGQGLRLIYYSQIVNDFQKGDIAEGYSVSREKKESFPLTVTSAQKNPTAFYLCASSPWDRPGTEAFFGQGTRLTVV.

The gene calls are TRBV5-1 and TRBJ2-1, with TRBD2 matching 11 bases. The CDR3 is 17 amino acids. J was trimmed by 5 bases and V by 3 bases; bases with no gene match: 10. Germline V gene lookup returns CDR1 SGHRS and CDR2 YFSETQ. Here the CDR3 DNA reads TGCGCCAGCAGCTCGAGATCCGGGACTAGCGGACACAATGAGCAGTTCTTC. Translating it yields CASSSRSGTSGHNEQFF.

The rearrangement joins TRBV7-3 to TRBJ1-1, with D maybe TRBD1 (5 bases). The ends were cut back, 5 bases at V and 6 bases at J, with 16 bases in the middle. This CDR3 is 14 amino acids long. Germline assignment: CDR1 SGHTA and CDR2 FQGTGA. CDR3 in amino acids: CASSPEGGDPEAFF. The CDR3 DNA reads TGTGCCAGCAGCCCCGAGGGCGGGGACCCTGAAGCTTTCTTT. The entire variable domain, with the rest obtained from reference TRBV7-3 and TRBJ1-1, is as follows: GAGVSQTPSNKVTEKGKYVELRCDPISGHTALYWYRQSLGQGPEFLIYFQGTGAADDSGLPNDRFFAVRPEGSVSTLKIQRTERGDSAVYLCASSPEGGDPEAFFGQGTRLTVV.

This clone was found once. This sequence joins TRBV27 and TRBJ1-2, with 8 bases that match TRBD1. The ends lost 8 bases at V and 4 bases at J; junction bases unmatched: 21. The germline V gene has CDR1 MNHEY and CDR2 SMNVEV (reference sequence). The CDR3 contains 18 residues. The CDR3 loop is CASSPSEGAGGVGYGYTF. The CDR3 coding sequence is TGTGCCAGCTCTCCATCTGAGGGTGCAGGGGGCGTTGGCTATGGCTACACCTTC.

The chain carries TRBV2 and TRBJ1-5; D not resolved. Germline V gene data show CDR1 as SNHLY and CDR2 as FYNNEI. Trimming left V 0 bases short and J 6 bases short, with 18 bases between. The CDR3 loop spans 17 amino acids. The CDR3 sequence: CASSEAPVATRAQPQHF. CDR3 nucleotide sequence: TGTGCCAGCAGTGAAGCGCCGGTTGCTACTAGGGCTCAGCCCCAGCATTTT.

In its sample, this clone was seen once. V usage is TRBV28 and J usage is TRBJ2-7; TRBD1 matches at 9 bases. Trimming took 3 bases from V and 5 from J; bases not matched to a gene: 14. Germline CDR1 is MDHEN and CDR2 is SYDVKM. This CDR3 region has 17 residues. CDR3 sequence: CASSLTTAGTGSNEQYF. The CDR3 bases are TGTGCCAGCAGTTTGACCACCGCCGGGACAGGGAGCAACGAGCAGTACTTC.

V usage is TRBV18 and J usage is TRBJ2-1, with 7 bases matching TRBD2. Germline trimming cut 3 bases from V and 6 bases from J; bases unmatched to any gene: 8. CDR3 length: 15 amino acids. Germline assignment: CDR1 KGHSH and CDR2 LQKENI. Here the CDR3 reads CASSPGASGGNEQFF. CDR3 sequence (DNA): TGTGCCAGCTCACCCGGGGCTAGCGGTGGCAATGAGCAGTTCTTC.

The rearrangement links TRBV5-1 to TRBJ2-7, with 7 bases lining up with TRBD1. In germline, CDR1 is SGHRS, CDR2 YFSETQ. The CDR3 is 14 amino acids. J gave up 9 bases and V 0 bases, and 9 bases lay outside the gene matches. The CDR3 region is CASSLADDRAGQYF. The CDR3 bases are TGCGCCAGCAGCTTGGCCGATGACAGGGCCGGGCAGTACTTC.

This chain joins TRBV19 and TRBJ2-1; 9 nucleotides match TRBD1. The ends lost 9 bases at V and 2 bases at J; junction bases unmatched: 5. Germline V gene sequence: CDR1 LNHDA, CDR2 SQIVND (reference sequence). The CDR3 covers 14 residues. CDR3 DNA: TGTGCCAGCACCGGGACAGGGCCCTACAATGAGCAGTTCTTC. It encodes CASTGTGPYNEQFF.

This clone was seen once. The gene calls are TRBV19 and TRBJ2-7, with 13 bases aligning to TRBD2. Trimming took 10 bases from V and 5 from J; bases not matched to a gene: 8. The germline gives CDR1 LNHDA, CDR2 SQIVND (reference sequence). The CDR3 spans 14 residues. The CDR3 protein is CATGGGLAGDEQYF. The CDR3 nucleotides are TGTGCCACCGGTGGCGGACTAGCGGGAGACGAGCAGTACTTC.

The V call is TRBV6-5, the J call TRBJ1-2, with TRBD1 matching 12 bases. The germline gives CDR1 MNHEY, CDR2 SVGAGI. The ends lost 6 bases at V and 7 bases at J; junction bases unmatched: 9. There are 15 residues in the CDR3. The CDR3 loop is CASRIRDRGLFGYTF. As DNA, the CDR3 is TGTGCCAGCAGGATCCGGGACAGGGGGCTTTTTGGCTACACCTTC.

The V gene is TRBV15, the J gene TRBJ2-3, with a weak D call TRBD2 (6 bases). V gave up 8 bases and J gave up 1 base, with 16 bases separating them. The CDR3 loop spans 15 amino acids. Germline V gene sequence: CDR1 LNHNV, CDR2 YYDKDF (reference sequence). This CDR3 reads CATSRGGGGTDTQYF. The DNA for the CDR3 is TGTGCCACCTCCCGGGGTGGCGGGGGCACAGATACGCAGTATTTT.

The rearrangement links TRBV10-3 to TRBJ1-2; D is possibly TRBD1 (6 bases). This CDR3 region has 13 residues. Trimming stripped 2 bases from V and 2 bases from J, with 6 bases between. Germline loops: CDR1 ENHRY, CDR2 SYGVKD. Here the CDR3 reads CAISEGQNYGYTF. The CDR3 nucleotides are TGTGCCATCAGTGAGGGACAGAACTATGGCTACACCTTC.

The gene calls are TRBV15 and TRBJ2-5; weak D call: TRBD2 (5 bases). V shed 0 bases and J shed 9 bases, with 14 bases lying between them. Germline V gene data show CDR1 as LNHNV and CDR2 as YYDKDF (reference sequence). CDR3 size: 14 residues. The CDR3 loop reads CATSRDGTRLAQYF. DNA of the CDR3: TGTGCCACCAGCAGAGATGGTACTAGGCTCGCCCAGTACTTC.

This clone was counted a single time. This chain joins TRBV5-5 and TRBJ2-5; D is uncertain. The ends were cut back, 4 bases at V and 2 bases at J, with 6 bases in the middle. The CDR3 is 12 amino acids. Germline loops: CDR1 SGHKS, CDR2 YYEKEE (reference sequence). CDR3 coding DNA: TGTGCCAGCAGCCCCCGTCAAGAGACCCAGTACTTC. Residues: CASSPRQETQYF.

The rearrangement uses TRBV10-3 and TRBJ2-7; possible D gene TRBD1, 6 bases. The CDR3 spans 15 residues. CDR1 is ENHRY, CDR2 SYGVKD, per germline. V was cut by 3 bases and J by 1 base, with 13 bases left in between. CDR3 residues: CAISELDGQSYEQYF. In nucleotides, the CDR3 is TGTGCCATCAGTGAATTAGATGGACAGTCCTACGAGCAGTACTTC.

The CDR3 protein is CASSYQRLSSGNTIYF. As DNA, the CDR3 is TGTGCCAGCAGTTACCAAAGGTTAAGTTCTGGAAACACCATATATTTT. This chain connects TRBV6-5 to TRBJ1-3; no clear D gene. V was trimmed by 2 bases and J by 1 base, leaving 12 bases between them. This CDR3 spans 16 amino acids. From germline, CDR1 is MNHEY and CDR2 SVGAGI.